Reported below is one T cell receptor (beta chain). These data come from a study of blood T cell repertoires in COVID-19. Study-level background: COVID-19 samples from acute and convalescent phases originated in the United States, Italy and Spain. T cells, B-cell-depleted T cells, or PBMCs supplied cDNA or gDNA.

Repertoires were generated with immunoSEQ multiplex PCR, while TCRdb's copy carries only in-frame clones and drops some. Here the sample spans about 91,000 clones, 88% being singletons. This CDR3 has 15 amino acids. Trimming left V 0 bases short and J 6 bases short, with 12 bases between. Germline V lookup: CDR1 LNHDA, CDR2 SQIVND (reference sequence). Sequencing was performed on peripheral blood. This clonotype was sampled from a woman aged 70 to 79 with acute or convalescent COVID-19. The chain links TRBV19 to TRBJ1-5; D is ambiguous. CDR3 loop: CASSIDPGFRQPQHF. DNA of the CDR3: TGTGCCAGTAGTATAGACCCAGGTTTTCGTCAGCCCCAGCATTTT.